The rows below give T cell receptor beta chains drawn from one sample of a study of cytomegalovirus exposure and HLA in healthy donors. Produced via immunoSEQ multiplex PCR; TCRdb's table is partial and in-frame only. The table shows roughly 120,000 clones, with approximately 80% occurring only once. Sequencing used PBMCs. Every receptor here comes from a man younger than 40 in good health and CMV-seropositive. The CDR3 runs from the conserved cysteine through the conserved F or W. Each record gives: D gene, V gene, clone size, J gene, CDR3 protein, CDR3 DNA. D genes are given only for firm matches. Some rows mark clone size as missing; the rest say once, few, many or name a class of expanded clone.

TRBD2,TRBV7-3,few,TRBJ2-3,CASRPAGGLSTDTQYF,TGTGCCAGCAGACCAGCGGGAGGCCTTAGCACAGATACGCAGTATTTT
TRBD1,TRBV9,NA,TRBJ2-6,CASSLYPDREGANVLTF,TGTGCCAGCAGCTTATACCCCGACAGGGAGGGGGCCAACGTCCTGACTTTC
NA,TRBV5-4,NA,TRBJ2-7,CASTVDLLYYEQYF,TGTGCCAGCACCGTTGACTTGCTTTACTACGAGCAGTACTTC
NA,TRBV7-2,NA,TRBJ2-5,CASSLDPARETQYF,TGTGCCAGCAGCCTAGACCCAGCGCGCGAGACCCAGTACTTC
TRBD2,TRBV18,NA,TRBJ2-3,CASSPLAGSSTDTQYF,TGTGCCAGCTCACCACTAGCGGGGTCTAGCACAGATACGCAGTATTTT
TRBD1,TRBV2,NA,TRBJ1-2,CASSPGGNGYTF,TGTGCCAGCAGTCCAGGGGGCAATGGCTACACCTTC
TRBD1,TRBV18,NA,TRBJ2-1,CASSPRDRGSSYNEQFF,TGTGCCAGCTCACCAAGGGACAGGGGTAGCTCCTACAATGAGCAGTTCTTC
TRBD1,TRBV19,few,TRBJ1-5,CASSIDATGGGQPQHF,TGTGCCAGTAGTATAGATGCGACAGGGGGCGGTCAGCCCCAGCATTTT
TRBD2,TRBV5-1,NA,TRBJ2-3,CASSPRLAGSTDTQYF,TGCGCCAGCAGCCCCCGCCTAGCGGGCAGCACAGATACGCAGTATTTT
NA,TRBV12-5,NA,TRBJ1-1,CASGLVLGSRGTEAFF,TGTGCTAGTGGTTTGGTATTAGGCTCCCGAGGAACTGAAGCTTTCTTT
NA,TRBV5-3,NA,TRBJ1-1,CARSSPPLRRPNTEAFF,TGTGCCAGAAGCTCCCCTCCTTTAAGGCGGCCGAACACTGAAGCTTTCTTT
NA,TRBV2,once,TRBJ2-2,CASSPLDQGWPNTGELFF,TGTGCCAGCAGCCCACTAGACCAGGGGTGGCCGAACACCGGGGAGCTGTTTTTT
NA,TRBV30,NA,TRBJ1-3,CAWLPLTAPGNTIYF,TGTGCCTGGTTACCTTTGACAGCTCCCGGAAACACCATATATTTT
NA,TRBV5-1,NA,TRBJ2-7,CASSREVDYEQYF,TGCGCCAGCAGCCGAGAGGTCGACTACGAGCAGTACTTC
TRBD1,TRBV5-5,NA,TRBJ2-7,CASSLLRGQGPHEQYF,TGTGCCAGCAGCTTGCTTCGGGGACAGGGTCCCCACGAGCAGTACTTC
NA,TRBV4-3,few,TRBJ2-7,CASSQDQASYEQYF,TGCGCCAGCAGCCAAGACCAGGCCTCCTACGAGCAGTACTTC
NA,TRBV18,NA,TRBJ1-5,CASSPRQVNQPQHF,TGTGCCAGCTCACCGCGTCAGGTCAATCAGCCCCAGCATTTT